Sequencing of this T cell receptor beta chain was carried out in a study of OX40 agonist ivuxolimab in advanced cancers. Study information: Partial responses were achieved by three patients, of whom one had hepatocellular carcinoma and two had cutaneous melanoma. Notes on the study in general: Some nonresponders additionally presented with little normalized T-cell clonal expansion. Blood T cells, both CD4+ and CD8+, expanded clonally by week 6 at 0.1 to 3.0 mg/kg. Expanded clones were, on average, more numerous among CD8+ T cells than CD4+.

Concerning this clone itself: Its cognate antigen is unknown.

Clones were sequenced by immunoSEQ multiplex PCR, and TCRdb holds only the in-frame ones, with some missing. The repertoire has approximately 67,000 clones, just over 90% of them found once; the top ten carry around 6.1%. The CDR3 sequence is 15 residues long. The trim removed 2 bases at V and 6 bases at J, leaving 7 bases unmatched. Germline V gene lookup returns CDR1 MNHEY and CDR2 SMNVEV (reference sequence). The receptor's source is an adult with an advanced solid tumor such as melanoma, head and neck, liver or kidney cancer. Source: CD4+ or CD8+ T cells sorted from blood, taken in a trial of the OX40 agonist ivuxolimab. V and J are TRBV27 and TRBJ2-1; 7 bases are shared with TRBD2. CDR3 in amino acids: CASSLTSTGGNEQFF. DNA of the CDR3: TGTGCCAGCAGTTTAACCTCCACGGGAGGCAATGAGCAGTTCTTC.